Given below is one TCR beta chain in context. This entry is derived from a study of OX40 agonist ivuxolimab in advanced cancers. Germline CDR1 and CDR2: SGHRS and YFSETQ. V lost 0 bases to trimming and J lost 3 bases, with 11 bases between them. This CDR3 comprises 15 residues. Libraries were prepared by immunoSEQ multiplex PCR; TCRdb keeps only in-frame clonotypes and omits some of them. The sample yields about 18,000 clones, 70% to 90% seen once. This chain uses TRBV5-1 with TRBJ2-3, with D uncertain. This clonotype was obtained from an adult with an advanced solid tumor such as melanoma, head and neck, liver or kidney cancer. The sequenced sample was CD4+ or CD8+ T cells sorted from blood, obtained in a trial of the OX40 agonist ivuxolimab. CDR3 amino acids: CASSLAVSRTDTQYF. The CDR3 DNA reads TGCGCCAGCAGCTTGGCCGTAAGTAGGACAGATACGCAGTATTTT.